This is a list of T cell receptor beta chains from one sample in a study of OX40 agonist ivuxolimab in advanced cancers. TCRdb's table, derived via immunoSEQ multiplex PCR, lists solely in-frame clones and lacks some. This sample has 77,000 or so clones, with approximately 95% found just once. Sequenced here: CD4+ or CD8+ T cells sorted from blood, sampled in a trial of the OX40 agonist ivuxolimab. The receptors shown here come from an adult with an advanced solid tumor such as melanoma, head and neck, liver or kidney cancer. CDR3s include the opening cysteine and the closing phenylalanine or tryptophan. D genes are given only for firm matches. Clone size, where shown, is once, few, many, or a class for clones that have expanded.

V gene: TRBV2; clone size: -; D gene: TRBD2; J gene: TRBJ2-2; CDR3 protein: CASRYSGGASTGELFF; CDR3 DNA: TGTGCCAGCAGATATAGCGGGGGGGCTAGCACCGGGGAGCTGTTTTTT
V gene: TRBV5-1; clone size: -; D gene: -; J gene: TRBJ2-1; CDR3 protein: CASSLAPGDFGNEQFF; CDR3 DNA: TGCGCCAGCAGCTTGGCTCCGGGAGATTTCGGTAATGAGCAGTTCTTC
V gene: TRBV6-1; clone size: -; D gene: TRBD1; J gene: TRBJ1-4; CDR3 protein: CASNRGGEKLFF; CDR3 DNA: TGTGCCAGCAACAGGGGAGGTGAAAAACTGTTTTTT
V gene: TRBV27; clone size: -; D gene: -; J gene: TRBJ1-3; CDR3 protein: CATTTGIGNTIYF; CDR3 DNA: TGTGCCACCACCACAGGGATTGGAAACACCATATATTTT
V gene: TRBV5-5; clone size: -; D gene: TRBD2; J gene: TRBJ2-3; CDR3 protein: CASSWFSGAGGTQYF; CDR3 DNA: TGTGCCAGCAGCTGGTTTTCGGGGGCGGGAGGTACGCAGTATTTT
V gene: TRBV9; clone size: once; D gene: -; J gene: TRBJ2-3; CDR3 protein: CASSVAPGLHTDTQYF; CDR3 DNA: TGTGCCAGCAGCGTAGCCCCCGGACTTCACACAGATACGCAGTATTTT
V gene: TRBV19; clone size: -; D gene: -; J gene: TRBJ1-5; CDR3 protein: CASSTGGGNQPQHF; CDR3 DNA: TGTGCCAGTAGCACCGGGGGCGGCAATCAGCCCCAGCATTTT
V gene: TRBV11-2; clone size: -; D gene: -; J gene: TRBJ2-2; CDR3 protein: CASSLAQASNTGELFF; CDR3 DNA: TGTGCCAGCAGCTTAGCCCAGGCCTCTAACACCGGGGAGCTGTTTTTT
V gene: TRBV10-3; clone size: -; D gene: TRBD2; J gene: TRBJ2-1; CDR3 protein: CAISGGGGYYNEQFF; CDR3 DNA: TGTGCCATCAGTGGGGGGGGAGGATACTACAATGAGCAGTTCTTC
V gene: TRBV18; clone size: -; D gene: TRBD1; J gene: TRBJ2-1; CDR3 protein: CASSPGTGSRPSEQFF; CDR3 DNA: TGTGCCAGCTCACCCGGGACAGGGAGCCGTCCGAGCGAGCAGTTCTTC
V gene: TRBV28; clone size: -; D gene: -; J gene: TRBJ2-7; CDR3 protein: CASSYTGITSYEQYF; CDR3 DNA: TGTGCCAGCAGTTATACAGGGATAACCTCTTACGAGCAGTACTTC
V gene: TRBV27; clone size: -; D gene: TRBD1; J gene: TRBJ1-2; CDR3 protein: CASSSLDRGSDGYTF; CDR3 DNA: TGTGCCAGCAGTTCCCTGGACAGGGGTTCGGATGGCTACACCTTC
V gene: TRBV7-2; clone size: -; D gene: -; J gene: TRBJ2-5; CDR3 protein: CASSQASGNQETQYF; CDR3 DNA: TGTGCCAGCAGCCAAGCATCAGGCAACCAAGAGACCCAGTACTTC
V gene: TRBV2; clone size: -; D gene: -; J gene: TRBJ2-7; CDR3 protein: CASSESRSEQYF; CDR3 DNA: TGTGCCAGCAGTGAATCTAGGAGCGAGCAGTACTTC
V gene: TRBV10-3; clone size: -; D gene: TRBD1; J gene: TRBJ2-7; CDR3 protein: CAISRTGQGDYEQYF; CDR3 DNA: TGTGCCATCAGCCGGACGGGACAGGGGGACTACGAGCAGTACTTC
V gene: TRBV6-1; clone size: -; D gene: -; J gene: TRBJ2-6; CDR3 protein: CASSPLSGANVLTF; CDR3 DNA: TGTGCCAGCAGTCCACTTTCTGGGGCCAACGTCCTGACTTTC
V gene: TRBV28; clone size: -; D gene: -; J gene: TRBJ2-7; CDR3 protein: CASSLSSRSSYEQYF; CDR3 DNA: TGTGCCAGCAGTTTATCGTCCCGGAGCTCCTACGAGCAGTACTTC
V gene: TRBV28; clone size: -; D gene: -; J gene: TRBJ1-5; CDR3 protein: CASGDFSNQPQHF; CDR3 DNA: TGTGCCAGCGGCGACTTTAGCAATCAGCCCCAGCATTTT
V gene: TRBV7-2; clone size: -; D gene: TRBD1; J gene: TRBJ2-7; CDR3 protein: CASSPSRTGATYEQYF; CDR3 DNA: TGTGCTAGCAGCCCCAGTAGGACAGGGGCCACCTACGAGCAGTACTTC
V gene: TRBV7-2; clone size: -; D gene: TRBD2; J gene: TRBJ2-1; CDR3 protein: CASTLTSSLGSYNEQFF; CDR3 DNA: TGTGCCAGCACCTTGACTAGCTCCCTAGGCTCCTACAATGAGCAGTTCTTC
V gene: TRBV5-1; clone size: -; D gene: TRBD1; J gene: TRBJ1-4; CDR3 protein: CASSSADRGSEKLFF; CDR3 DNA: TGCGCCAGCAGCTCGGCGGACAGGGGGTCTGAAAAACTGTTTTTT
V gene: TRBV6-5; clone size: once; D gene: -; J gene: TRBJ1-5; CDR3 protein: CASSTGAGQPQHF; CDR3 DNA: TGTGCCAGCAGTACTGGGGCGGGTCAGCCCCAGCATTTT
V gene: TRBV2; clone size: -; D gene: -; J gene: TRBJ2-7; CDR3 protein: CASSDDGNSYEQYF; CDR3 DNA: TGTGCCAGCAGTGATGATGGGAACTCCTACGAGCAGTACTTC
V gene: TRBV10-1; clone size: -; D gene: -; J gene: TRBJ2-2; CDR3 protein: CASTLTWGTGELFF; CDR3 DNA: TGCGCCAGCACCCTCACTTGGGGCACCGGGGAGCTGTTTTTT
V gene: TRBV12-1; clone size: -; D gene: -; J gene: TRBJ1-4; CDR3 protein: CASSFGQGGDEKLFF; CDR3 DNA: TGTGCCAGCAGCTTTGGGCAGGGTGGGGATGAAAAACTGTTTTTT
V gene: TRBV7-2; clone size: -; D gene: TRBD2; J gene: TRBJ2-1; CDR3 protein: CASTPGRVRSSYNEQFF; CDR3 DNA: TGTGCCAGCACCCCCGGGAGGGTGCGAAGCTCCTACAATGAGCAGTTCTTC